Shown below are 14 T cell receptor beta chains from a single sample sequenced in a study of identical twins. TCRdb used MiXCR to reprocess the 5' RACE reads, holding one entry per CDR3 protein. In the table there are 1.5 million to 2 million distinct CDR3 sequences, about 31% of which are singletons. Sequencing input: cord blood. Receptors originate from a newborn girl in good health.

This clonotype was detected only a few times. The chain combines TRBV4-1 with TRBJ2-1, with 11 bases aligning to TRBD2. Germline V lookup: CDR1 MGHRA, CDR2 YSYEKL. V was clipped by 5 bases and J by 8 bases; unmatched bases: 11. The CDR3 has 16 amino acids. In nucleotides, the CDR3 is TGCGCCAGCAGCATAATGCCTAGCGGGAGGATCGATGAGCAGTTCTTC. Its protein is CASSIMPSGRIDEQFF.

This sequence joins TRBV7-2 and TRBJ2-1; D may be TRBD1 or TRBD2 (6 bases each). CDR1 SGHTA and CDR2 FQGNSA come from the germline V gene. The CDR3 covers 16 residues. V gave up 0 bases and J gave up 13 bases, with 22 bases separating them. The CDR3 loop reads CASSLAGGNLRETQFF. CDR3 in DNA: TGTGCCAGCAGCTTAGCGGGGGGCAACCTTAGAGAGACCCAGTTCTTC. The whole variable domain, filled in from reference TRBV7-2 and TRBJ2-1, reads GAGVSQSPSNKVTEKGKDVELRCDPISGHTALYWYRQSLGQGLEFLIYFQGNSAPDKSGLPSDRFSAERTGGSVSTLTIQRTQQEDSAVYLCASSLAGGNLRETQFFGPGTRLTVL.

As for this clonotype: With a much larger clone just one base away, this may be a read error. The J gene is TRBJ2-3, the V gene TRBV12-3 or TRBV12-4; TRBD2 is a possible D gene (5 bases). The CDR3 consists of 14 residues. The V and J ends lost 3 bases and 4 bases respectively, with 11 bases between them. Here the CDR3 DNA reads TGTGCCAGCAGTTTTCAGCTTAGCGCAGATACGCAGTATTTT. Translated: CASSFQLSADTQYF.

The chain is built from TRBV29-1 and TRBJ2-7; D not resolved. V was cut by 5 bases and J by 10 bases, with 12 bases left in between. Per germline, CDR1 SQVTM and CDR2 ANQGSEA. The CDR3 sequence is 10 residues long. The CDR3 sequence: CSVMELTQYF. The CDR3, as DNA: TGCAGCGTTATGGAGTTAACCCAGTACTTC.

This clonotype has just a few counts. CDR3 DNA sequence: TGTGCCAGCAGTTACTCAGATAGTTGGGCAGGACACACTGAAGCTTTCTTT. It encodes CASSYSDSWAGHTEAFF. The chain employs TRBV6-5 and TRBJ1-1; D not certain. Germline V gene data show CDR1 as MNHEY and CDR2 as SVGAGI. With 0 bases removed from V and 3 bases from J, the gap between germline ends came to 17 bases. The CDR3 is 17 residues long.

Only a few counts were recorded for this clonotype. V is TRBV14 and J is TRBJ2-7; 8 positions match TRBD2. This CDR3 region has 13 residues. Germline V gene lookup returns CDR1 SGHDN and CDR2 FVKESK. With V trimmed by 4 bases and J by 6 bases, 5 bases remained unmatched. The CDR3: CASSLTSGGEQYF. As DNA, the CDR3 is TGTGCCAGCAGCCTTACTAGCGGTGGCGAGCAGTACTTC.

Regarding this clonotype: The junction departs from germline at one end; a sequencing error may be responsible. The chain carries TRBV28 and TRBJ1-2; D may be TRBD1 (5 bases). Germline V CDR1 and CDR2: MDHEN, SYDVKM. There are 15 residues in the CDR3. The CDR3 DNA follows: TGTGCCAGCACCGACCTGGGGGAGAACCCCTATGACTACACCTTC. It is translated as CASTDLGENPYDYTF.

The genes are TRBV10-2 and TRBJ2-7; D is uncertain. The CDR3 is 14 amino acids. Between the trimmed V and J ends, which lost 3 bases and 2 bases, there was a span of 11 bases. CDR1 and CDR2 (germline): WSHSY, SAAADI. The CDR3 sequence is CASSESANTYEQYF. CDR3 bases: TGCGCCAGCAGTGAATCGGCAAATACCTACGAGCAGTACTTC.

There are a few counts of this clonotype. The rearrangement uses TRBV20-1 and TRBJ2-3, with 7 positions matching TRBD1. Germline CDR1 and CDR2: DFQATT and SNEGSKA (reference sequence). V was clipped by 0 bases and J by 1 base; unmatched bases: 13. The CDR3 runs to 18 residues. The CDR3 spells CSARETGTHPMGTDTQYF. CDR3 nucleotides: TGCAGTGCTAGAGAGACAGGGACCCACCCAATGGGCACAGATACGCAGTATTTT.

This clonotype was recorded only once. The V gene is TRBV4-2, the J gene TRBJ2-5, with D unclear. Judging by the DNA end, TRBJ2-7 fits better; the J call may be wrong. This CDR3 is 15 amino acids long. Germline V gene sequence: CDR1 LGHNA, CDR2 YNFKEQ. Here the CDR3 DNA reads TGTGCCAGCAGCCAAGTCAGAACAGCGCTACACGAGCAGTACTTC. Its protein product is CASSQVRTALHEQYF.

This clonotype was observed a handful of times. The J gene is TRBJ2-1, the V gene TRBV24-1; D is perhaps TRBD2 (5 bases). Per germline, CDR1 KGHDR and CDR2 SFDVKD. The CDR3 is 16 amino acids. V lost 4 bases and J 7 bases, leaving 19 bases between the germline ends. The CDR3 spells CATSDFTSGDPNEQFF. In nucleotides, the CDR3 is TGTGCCACCAGTGACTTTACCAGCGGAGATCCTAATGAGCAGTTCTTC.

The chain carries TRBV11-2 and TRBJ2-1; a possible D gene is TRBD2 (6 bases). CDR3 length equals 16 residues. Trimming took 4 bases from V and 7 from J, leaving 20 bases between them. The germline gives CDR1 SGHAT, CDR2 FQNNGV. CDR3 in DNA: TGTGCCAGCAGCTCCCCCGGGAGCGGCGGAATGAATGAGCAGTTCTTC. Translating it yields CASSSPGSGGMNEQFF.

This clonotype was picked up a small number of times. The chain has TRBV7-2 and TRBJ1-5; weak D call: TRBD1 (6 bases). This CDR3 contains 15 residues. Per the germline V gene, CDR1 is SGHTA and CDR2 is FQGNSA. Trimming removed 1 base at V and 4 bases at J, with 11 bases between. The CDR3 reads CASSLGGTINQPQHF. CDR3 sequence (DNA): TGTGCCAGCAGCTTAGGGGGGACAATTAATCAGCCCCAGCATTTT.

The V call is TRBV3-1, the J call TRBJ2-1; D gene uncertain. Germline CDR1 LGHDT, CDR2 YNNKEL (reference sequence). The V end lost 4 bases, the J end lost 0 bases, and 16 bases lay between the germline ends. The CDR3 is 17 residues long. The chain's CDR3 is CASSPSARPHSYNEQFF. CDR3 nucleotides: TGTGCCAGCAGCCCGAGCGCGAGGCCCCACTCCTACAATGAGCAGTTCTTC.